The 14 T cell receptor beta chains below come from one sample, sequenced in a study of regulatory T cells in long-lasting Graves disease. Time point here: persistent/refractory GD, antithyroid drugs over 5 years with positive TRAb. PBMC RNA served as the TCR library source. CDR3 regions were amplified by Arm-PCR using iRepertoire HTBI primers to build TCR beta libraries. MiXCR, applied by TCRdb to the multiplex PCR reads, yields one record per CDR3 protein. The sample holds some 420,000 distinct CDR3 sequences, approximately 23% seen once. Here the sequenced sample was peripheral blood mononuclear cells (PBMCs), taken when the disease was refractory, from a patient treated with antithyroid drugs. Receptor source: a female donor with Graves disease.

There are many counts of this clonotype. The chain uses TRBV12-3 or TRBV12-4 and TRBJ1-2; TRBD1 is a possible D gene (5 bases). The CDR3 contains 14 residues. V was trimmed by 1 base and J by 7 bases, leaving 13 bases between them. CDR3 sequence (DNA): TGTGCCAGCAGTTTAGGTGGTGTAAGGGGTGGCTACACCTTC. Translating it yields CASSLGGVRGGYTF.

This clonotype was seen ten or more times. The chain uses TRBV20-1 and TRBJ2-7; 9 nucleotides line up with TRBD2. The CDR3 consists of 13 residues. Looked up from germline, CDR1 is DFQATT and CDR2 is SNEGSKA (reference sequence). V lost 6 bases to trimming and J lost 0 bases; unmatched junction nucleotides: 3. CDR3 DNA sequence: TGCAGTGCCAGGACTAGCGACTCCTACGAGCAGTACTTC. Translated: CSARTSDSYEQYF.

This clonotype was observed a few times. This chain connects TRBV5-1 to TRBJ2-2; D may be TRBD1 (6 bases). Germline CDR1 SGHRS, CDR2 YFSETQ. Trimming shortened V by 4 bases and J by 3 bases, and 13 bases separated the two germline ends. This CDR3 has 15 amino acids. The CDR3 bases are TGCGCCAGCAGCCCCGGACAGTCACACACCGGGGAGCTGTTTTTT. Translation: CASSPGQSHTGELFF.

The sample holds many counts of this clonotype. V gene TRBV2 combines with J gene TRBJ1-5; D gene ambiguous. There are 14 residues in the CDR3. The V gene lost 5 bases and the J gene lost 4 bases, with 12 bases spanning the gap. Per the germline V gene, CDR1 is SNHLY and CDR2 is FYNNEI. The CDR3 region is CASSSRMSNQPQHF. CDR3 nucleotides: TGTGCCAGCAGTTCCCGGATGTCTAATCAGCCCCAGCATTTT.

This clonotype was found many times. This chain connects TRBV5-1 to TRBJ2-4; D is unclear. Germline-derived CDR1 and CDR2 are SGHRS and YFSETQ. V shed 0 bases and J shed 6 bases, with 16 bases lying between them. The CDR3 loop spans 16 amino acids. The CDR3: CASSLGTVKLGNIQYF. The DNA of the CDR3 is TGCGCCAGCAGCTTGGGGACGGTGAAGTTGGGAAACATTCAGTACTTC. Drawing the rest from reference TRBV5-1 and TRBJ2-4, the complete variable domain is KAGVTQTPRYLIKTRGQQVTLSCSPISGHRSVSWYQQTPGQGLQFLFEYFSETQRNKGNFPGRFSGRQFSNSRSEMNVSTLELGDSALYLCASSLGTVKLGNIQYFGAGTRLSVL.

This chain uses TRBV7-2 with TRBJ2-3, with TRBD2 matching 9 bases. The CDR3 is 13 residues long. Germline-derived CDR1 and CDR2 are SGHTA and FQGNSA. The trim removed 7 bases at V and 5 bases at J, leaving 4 bases unmatched. The DNA for the CDR3 is TGTGCCAGCACCAGCGGGAGGCAAGATACGCAGTATTTT. Protein product: CASTSGRQDTQYF.

The sample holds many counts of this clonotype. The junction departs from germline at one end; a sequencing error may be responsible. V gene TRBV2 combines with J gene TRBJ1-2, with 8 bases that match TRBD1. The length of the CDR3 is 10 residues. Germline CDR1 reads SNHLY; CDR2 reads FYNNEI. The CDR3 nucleotides are TGTGCCAGCGGCCCGACAGGGGAATACTTC. This translates into CASGPTGEYF.

CDR3 amino acids: CSARGTGGTEAFF. The DNA of the CDR3 is TGCAGCGCCCGGGGTACAGGGGGCACTGAAGCTTTCTTT. The gene calls are TRBV29-1 and TRBJ1-1; 8 bases are shared with TRBD1. J was trimmed by 4 bases and V by 7 bases; bases with no gene match: 8. Germline CDR1 reads SQVTM; CDR2 reads ANQGSEA. The CDR3 spans 13 residues. Full variable domain (rest looked up from reference TRBV29-1 and TRBJ1-1): SAVISQKPSRDICQRGTSLTIQCQVDSQVTMMFWYRQQPGQSLTLIATANQGSEATYESGFVIDKFPISRPNLTFSTLTVSNMSPEDSSIYLCSARGTGGTEAFFGQGTRLTVV.

Ten or more counts support this clonotype. The chain links TRBV5-1 to TRBJ1-5; weak D call: TRBD1 (5 bases). The CDR3 loop spans 14 amino acids. Trimming cost V 4 bases and J 6 bases, with 14 bases left between them. In germline, CDR1 is SGHRS, CDR2 YFSETQ. The CDR3: CASSPRGGSQPQHF. DNA of the CDR3: TGCGCCAGCAGCCCCCGTGGGGGGTCTCAGCCCCAGCATTTT.

The sample holds many counts of this clonotype. V and J are TRBV6-1 and TRBJ1-2; tentatively, D is TRBD1 (6 bases). Deletions cut 6 bases from V and 7 bases from J, with 15 bases between. CDR1 MNHNS and CDR2 SASEGT come from the germline V gene. The CDR3 length is 13 residues. The CDR3 DNA reads as TGTGCCAGCAGGCCACAGGGAGACGGTGGCTACACCTTC. As protein: CASRPQGDGGYTF.

The chain links TRBV30 to TRBJ2-5; 7 bases agree with TRBD2. Trimming took 5 bases from V and 3 from J; bases not matched to a gene: 3. This CDR3 contains 12 residues. Germline V gives CDR1 GTSNPN, CDR2 SVGIG (reference sequence). The CDR3 loop reads CAWGTIKETQYF. CDR3 nucleotide sequence: TGTGCCTGGGGGACTATTAAAGAGACCCAGTACTTC. Using reference TRBV30 and TRBJ2-5 for the parts outside the CDR3, the full variable domain is SQTIHQWPATLVQPVGSPLSLECTVEGTSNPNLYWYRQAAGRGLQLLFYSVGIGQISSEVPQNLSASRPQDRQFILSSKKLLLSDSGFYLCAWGTIKETQYFGPGTRLLVL.

V usage is TRBV11-1 and J usage is TRBJ2-5; D possibly uses TRBD1 or TRBD2 (5 bases each). This CDR3 is built from 15 residues. Trimming stripped 0 bases from V and 5 bases from J, with 13 bases between. The germline CDR1 and CDR2 sequences are SGHAT and FQDESV (reference sequence). CDR3 sequence: CASSLAGDAHETQYF. In nucleotides, the CDR3 is TGTGCCAGCAGCTTAGCCGGGGACGCCCATGAGACCCAGTACTTC.

J is TRBJ2-7 and V is TRBV5-8; possibly TRBD1 for D (6 bases). CDR1 SGHTS and CDR2 YDEGEE come from the germline V gene. Trimming took 2 bases from V and 6 from J, leaving 12 bases between them. CDR3 length: 13 amino acids. CDR3: CASSLSGVGEQYF. The CDR3 nucleotides read TGTGCCAGCAGCTTATCAGGGGTTGGCGAGCAGTACTTC.

This clonotype showed up just a few times. The V and J genes are TRBV2 and TRBJ2-2; D possibly corresponds to TRBD2 (6 bases). From germline, CDR1 is SNHLY and CDR2 FYNNEI. Trimming removed 7 bases from V and 5 bases from J, with 11 bases in between. The CDR3 extends over 13 amino acids. CDR3 bases: TGTGCCAGCACCAGTCGGGGGACCGGGGAGCTGTTTTTT. Translating gives CASTSRGTGELFF.